What follows are 8 T cell receptor beta chains derived from one specimen sequenced in a study of T cell changes during pregnancy in multiple sclerosis. The protocol was immunoSEQ multiplex PCR, while the TCRdb copy is restricted to in-frame clones and leaves out a portion. The table shows about 24,000 clones, with around 87% occurring only once. The source material was CD4+ T cells from peripheral blood mononuclear cells, sampled in the second trimester of pregnancy. All receptors derive from a female donor in good health, enrolled as a control in a pregnancy study.

The genes are TRBV5-5 and TRBJ2-2; the match to TRBD2 covers 11 bases. V was clipped by 0 bases and J by 7 bases; unmatched bases: 8. The germline V gene has CDR1 SGHKS and CDR2 YYEKEE (reference sequence). This CDR3 has 17 residues. The DNA of the CDR3 is TGTGCCAGCAGCTTGGGACTAGCGGGGCAGGGGGACGGGGAGCTGTTTTTT. This codes for CASSLGLAGQGDGELFF.

The rearrangement links TRBV6-5 to TRBJ2-7, with a weak D call TRBD1 (5 bases). Trimming took 7 bases from V and 6 from J, leaving 10 bases between them. The CDR3 totals 11 residues. Germline V gives CDR1 MNHEY, CDR2 SVGAGI. CDR3 coding DNA: TGTGCCAGCACCCAGGGCACCGAGCAGTACTTC. Protein sequence: CASTQGTEQYF.

J is TRBJ2-7 and V is TRBV7-2; a possible D gene is TRBD1 (5 bases). V was shortened by 4 bases and J by 7 bases, with 14 bases between the two germline ends. This CDR3 is built from 13 residues. Germline CDR1 is SGHTA and CDR2 is FQGNSA. CDR3 sequence: CASSYAGPREQYF. As DNA, the CDR3 is TGTGCCAGCAGCTACGCAGGGCCGAGGGAGCAGTACTTC.

The genes are TRBV18 and TRBJ2-5; the D is unclear. CDR1 and CDR2 (germline): KGHSH, LQKENI. The germline V and J ends were trimmed by 0 bases and 5 bases, with 19 bases remaining between them. The CDR3 covers 17 residues. The CDR3 protein is CASSPPEHPPASETQYF. The CDR3 DNA follows: TGTGCCAGCTCACCACCGGAGCACCCCCCGGCTTCTGAGACCCAGTACTTC.

The chain joins TRBV27 to TRBJ2-7; TRBD2 agrees at 15 bases. CDR1 and CDR2 (germline): MNHEY, SMNVEV (reference sequence). This CDR3 has 17 residues. After removal of 5 bases from V and 5 bases from J, the junction contained 10 bases not matched to a gene. This CDR3 is CASSSPGTSGGRNEQYF. As DNA, the CDR3 is TGTGCCAGCAGTAGTCCCGGGACTAGCGGGGGGCGGAACGAGCAGTACTTC.

This clone showed up just once. The chain recombines TRBV15 with TRBJ2-1; unclear D gene. The V end lost 3 bases, the J end lost 0 bases, and 9 bases lay between the germline ends. This CDR3 has 15 residues. Germline V gene sequence: CDR1 LNHNV, CDR2 YYDKDF (reference sequence). The CDR3 spells CATSSPASSYNEQFF. The CDR3 coding sequence is TGTGCCACCAGCAGCCCGGCTAGCTCCTACAATGAGCAGTTCTTC.

The chain couples TRBV7-9 to TRBJ1-4; unclear D gene. This CDR3 comprises 13 residues. CDR1 and CDR2 from the germline V gene are SEHNR and FQNEAQ (reference sequence). V was shortened by 0 bases and J by 8 bases, with 7 bases between the two germline ends. The CDR3 bases are TGTGCCAGCAGCTTAGCGTTTAAAGAAAAACTGTTTTTT. This codes for CASSLAFKEKLFF. Looking up the rest from reference TRBV7-9 and TRBJ1-4 gives the full variable domain: DTGVSQNPRHKITKRGQNVTFRCDPISEHNRLYWYRQTLGQGPEFLTYFQNEAQLEKSRLLSDRFSAERPKGSFSTLEIQRTEQGDSAMYLCASSLAFKEKLFFGSGTQLSVL.

The genes are TRBV7-2 and TRBJ1-5, with D unresolved. Germline V gene lookup returns CDR1 SGHTA and CDR2 FQGNSA. This CDR3 comprises 15 residues. The germline V and J ends were trimmed by 1 base and 0 bases, with 7 bases remaining between them. The CDR3 loop reads CASSLVRNSNQPQHF. CDR3 bases: TGTGCCAGCAGCTTAGTCAGAAATAGCAATCAGCCCCAGCATTTT.